These 27 T cell receptor beta chains originate from one sample sequenced in a study of T cells in Graves' hyperthyroidism and ophthalmopathy. What was amplified from RNA transcripts were TCR beta CDR3 regions. A first-round RT-PCR of the TCR CDR3 used the HTBI primer set. TCRdb redid the calling of the multiplex PCR reads with MiXCR, one entry per CDR3 protein. Of around 610,000 distinct CDR3 sequences detected, roughly 14% appear once; the ten largest clones hold roughly 4.3%. Sample: blood. These receptors were collected from a middle-aged woman with Graves' ophthalmopathy.

This clonotype was detected ten times or more. The chain carries TRBV20-1 and TRBJ2-7, with D maybe TRBD2 (5 bases). Germline CDR1 is DFQATT and CDR2 is SNEGSKA (reference sequence). The CDR3 runs to 12 residues. V lost 3 bases and J 6 bases, leaving 12 bases between the germline ends. CDR3 sequence: CSASRTAGEQYF. Here the CDR3 DNA reads TGCAGTGCTAGCCGGACTGCCGGCGAGCAGTACTTC.

This clonotype was detected ten times or more. V gene TRBV28 combines with J gene TRBJ1-2; D remains ambiguous. The germline V and J ends were trimmed by 2 bases and 7 bases, with 5 bases remaining between them. The germline V gene encodes CDR1 MDHEN and CDR2 SYDVKM. The length of the CDR3 is 11 residues. CDR3 amino acids: CASSLTVGYTF. Here the CDR3 DNA reads TGTGCCAGCAGTTTAACGGTTGGCTACACCTTC.

In this sample, this clonotype turned up a few times. J is TRBJ1-1 and V is TRBV5-6, with 8 bases that match TRBD1. The CDR3 is made up of 15 amino acids. V lost 2 bases, J lost 5 bases, and 8 bases stayed unmatched. Germline V CDR1 and CDR2: SGHDT, YYEEEE. As DNA, the CDR3 is TGTGCCAGCAGCTTCCAGGGACAGGTGCGGACTGAAGCTTTCTTT. Translating it yields CASSFQGQVRTEAFF.

The chain links TRBV10-3 to TRBJ2-7, with D perhaps matching TRBD1 (6 bases). Germline CDR1 and CDR2: ENHRY and SYGVKD. V gave up 0 bases and J gave up 5 bases, with 14 bases separating them. The CDR3 length is 15 residues. CDR3 protein: CAISESPGTTDEQYF. CDR3 nucleotides: TGTGCCATCAGTGAGTCCCCCGGGACAACCGACGAGCAGTACTTC.

In this sample, this clonotype turned up many times. J is TRBJ2-7 and V is TRBV6-2 or TRBV6-3; D may be TRBD2 (6 bases). This CDR3 has 18 amino acids. Germline-derived CDR1 and CDR2 are MNHEY and SVGEGT. The V end was cut by 2 bases, the J end by 1 base, with 21 bases between. Here the CDR3 DNA reads TGTGCCAGCAGTTACCCGACACGCGGGGCCAAGGAGTCCTACGAGCAGTACTTC. Its protein is CASSYPTRGAKESYEQYF.

This clonotype was observed at least ten times. This chain links TRBV9 with TRBJ1-2; no clear D. The CDR3 is made up of 12 amino acids. Deletions cut 5 bases from V and 10 bases from J, with 15 bases between. Germline assignment: CDR1 SGDLS and CDR2 YYNGEE. CDR3 DNA sequence: TGTGCCAGCAGTCACGGGATAGCTCCCTACACCTTC. Protein product: CASSHGIAPYTF.

This clonotype was seen ten or more times. The rearrangement joins TRBV30 to TRBJ1-2; D is unclear. The V end lost 1 base, the J end lost 0 bases, and 6 bases lay between the germline ends. This CDR3 is built from 13 residues. CDR1 is GTSNPN and CDR2 is SVGIG in the germline V gene (reference sequence). This CDR3 reads CAWSAGANYGYTF. DNA for the CDR3: TGTGCCTGGAGTGCGGGAGCTAACTATGGCTACACCTTC.

The table lists this clonotype with many counts. This chain connects TRBV6-2 or TRBV6-3 to TRBJ2-5; no definite D call. The germline V gene has CDR1 MNHEY and CDR2 SVGEGT. With 0 bases removed from V and 1 base from J, the gap between germline ends came to 0 bases. The CDR3 runs to 12 residues. The CDR3 bases are TGTGCCAGCAGTTACTCCCAAGAGACCCAGTACTTC. The encoded protein is CASSYSQETQYF.

This clonotype appeared many times. V and J are TRBV19 and TRBJ1-1; D might be TRBD1 (6 bases). V lost 8 bases and J lost 4, with 17 bases in between. The CDR3 is 14 amino acids. Germline CDR1 and CDR2: LNHDA and SQIVND (reference sequence). CDR3 amino acids: CASFAGEGGTEAFF. Here the CDR3 DNA reads TGTGCCAGTTTTGCTGGAGAGGGGGGCACTGAAGCTTTCTTT.

This clonotype was counted at least ten times. The chain recombines TRBV6-1 with TRBJ1-2, with unresolved D. Germline CDR1 MNHNS, CDR2 SASEGT. V lost 2 bases and J lost 4, with 11 bases in between. The CDR3 is 14 residues long. Here the CDR3 reads CASSESDGGYGYTF. CDR3 sequence (DNA): TGTGCCAGCAGTGAATCGGACGGTGGCTATGGCTACACCTTC.

This clonotype was counted only a few times. This sequence joins TRBV6-2 or TRBV6-3 and TRBJ2-5, with TRBD2 identical over 10 bases. Unmatched junction bases numbered 14, after V lost 6 bases and J lost 4 bases. Germline assignment: CDR1 MNHEY and CDR2 SVGEGT. The CDR3 loop spans 17 amino acids. This CDR3 reads CASRTLPGLAKGETQYF. The DNA of the CDR3 is TGTGCCAGCAGGACTCTCCCGGGACTAGCGAAGGGAGAGACCCAGTACTTC.

The chain is built from TRBV4-1 and TRBJ1-2; a weak D match, TRBD1 (6 bases). Deletions cut 3 bases from V and 6 bases from J, with 14 bases between. Looked up from germline, CDR1 is MGHRA and CDR2 is YSYEKL. The CDR3 is 14 residues long. DNA of the CDR3: TGCGCCAGCAGCCATACCGGGACAAGCGATGGCTACACCTTC. Residues: CASSHTGTSDGYTF.

J is TRBJ1-3 and V is TRBV9; TRBD1 might be the D (6 bases). The CDR3 runs 16 residues. Germline lookup yields CDR1 SGDLS and CDR2 YYNGEE. V dropped 1 base and J dropped 3 bases, with 14 bases sitting between them. The CDR3 reads CASSVQGGPSGNTIYF. CDR3 bases: TGTGCCAGCAGCGTACAAGGGGGGCCTAGTGGAAACACCATATATTTT.

This clonotype was detected ten times or more. Written as DNA, the CDR3 is TGTGCCAGTGGCCCGGGACAGCTGAACACCGGGGAGCTGTTTTTT. Its protein is CASGPGQLNTGELFF. The chain recombines TRBV11-3 with TRBJ2-2, with 7 positions matching TRBD1. This CDR3 spans 15 amino acids. V dropped 9 bases and J dropped 1; count of bases not matched to a gene: 8. CDR1 SGHNT and CDR2 YENEEA come from the germline V gene.

This clonotype came up many times. The rearrangement links TRBV29-1 to TRBJ1-2; no firm D call. The CDR3 length is 13 residues. The V end was cut by 8 bases, the J end by 8 bases, with 21 bases between. The germline V gene encodes CDR1 SQVTM and CDR2 ANQGSEA. The CDR3, as DNA: TGCAGCATCCGGCAGGAGGGCCCCCGGGGCTACACCTTC. It codes for CSIRQEGPRGYTF.

The rearrangement uses TRBV6-2 or TRBV6-3 and TRBJ2-7, with a tentative D call TRBD2 (6 bases). The V gene's germline CDR1 is MNHEY and CDR2 SVGEGT. This CDR3 spans 14 amino acids. The V end lost 6 bases, the J end lost 6 bases, and 18 bases lay between the germline ends. CDR3 in amino acids: CASRHPGTYREQYF. The CDR3 DNA is TGTGCCAGCAGACACCCGGGGACTTACCGCGAGCAGTACTTC.

Many counts were recorded for this clonotype. The chain couples TRBV28 to TRBJ2-7; TRBD2 matches at 8 bases. V was clipped by 6 bases and J by 0 bases; unmatched bases: 7. This CDR3 spans 15 amino acids. Germline CDR1 and CDR2: MDHEN and SYDVKM. CDR3 DNA: TGTGCCAGCAGGGCGACTAGCGCTAGCTCCTACGAGCAGTACTTC. Residues: CASRATSASSYEQYF.

The chain couples TRBV27 to TRBJ2-7; TRBD2 matches 11 bases. J was trimmed by 0 bases and V by 7 bases; bases with no gene match: 14. The CDR3 runs to 18 residues. Germline V gene sequence: CDR1 MNHEY, CDR2 SMNVEV (reference sequence). The CDR3 loop reads CASTLPDRLAGSSYEQYF. The DNA for the CDR3 is TGTGCCAGCACTCTCCCCGATAGACTAGCGGGGAGCTCCTACGAGCAGTACTTC.

In this sample, this clonotype turned up many times. The chain has TRBV4-2 and TRBJ2-5, with D possibly being TRBD1 or TRBD2 (5 bases each). Trimming removed 4 bases at V and 2 bases at J, with 20 bases between. Germline CDR1 is LGHNA and CDR2 is YNFKEQ. The CDR3 covers 17 residues. CDR3 sequence: CASSPGPGSPLQETQYF. Written as DNA, the CDR3 is TGTGCCAGCAGCCCGGGACCCGGGTCGCCCTTACAAGAGACCCAGTACTTC.

A few counts support this clonotype. Here the CDR3 DNA reads TGTGCCAGCAGCTTATCTGTGGAGGTGAACGAGCAGTACTTC. It yields the protein CASSLSVEVNEQYF. V is TRBV7-9 and J is TRBJ2-7; D is possibly TRBD2 (5 bases). This CDR3 has 14 amino acids. Germline assignment: CDR1 SEHNR and CDR2 FQNEAQ (reference sequence). Trimming shortened V by 2 bases and J by 5 bases, and 13 bases separated the two germline ends.

This clonotype was detected many times. The chain couples TRBV13 to TRBJ1-1; D is uncertain. V lost 5 bases to trimming and J lost 11 bases, with 12 bases between them. The CDR3 has 11 amino acids. Germline V gene sequence: CDR1 PRHDT, CDR2 FYEKMQ (reference sequence). This CDR3 reads CASSLRGAAFF. The CDR3 DNA follows: TGTGCCAGCAGCCTCCGGGGTGCGGCTTTCTTT.

This clonotype has ten or more counts. The V call is TRBV25-1, the J call TRBJ2-5; TRBD1 agrees at 11 bases. CDR1 and CDR2 from the germline V gene are MGHDK and SYGVNS. Trimming took 6 bases from V and 5 from J; bases not matched to a gene: 8. The CDR3 covers 15 residues. CDR3: CASSDRTGGLETQYF. The CDR3 DNA follows: TGTGCCAGCAGCGACCGGACAGGGGGCTTGGAGACCCAGTACTTC.

This clonotype was seen a single time. CDR3 sequence reads: CASTSTGTFNSGANVLTF. CDR3 nucleotides: TGTGCCAGCACCAGTACCGGGACATTTAACTCTGGGGCCAACGTCCTGACTTTC. This chain uses TRBV6-2 or TRBV6-3 with TRBJ2-6; D perhaps matches TRBD1 (6 bases). This CDR3 has 18 amino acids. Germline V CDR1 and CDR2: MNHEY, SVGEGT. The germline V and J ends were trimmed by 7 bases and 0 bases, with 19 bases remaining between them.

This clonotype showed up many times. This sequence joins TRBV7-3 and TRBJ2-5; a possible D gene is TRBD2 (6 bases). The germline CDR1 and CDR2 sequences are SGHTA and FQGTGA. The CDR3 loop spans 13 amino acids. V lost 4 bases, J lost 5 bases, and 11 bases lay in between. The DNA of the CDR3 is TGTGCCAGCAGCTCGGGACTTAGCGAGACCCAGTACTTC. Its protein is CASSSGLSETQYF.

Here the CDR3 DNA reads TGTGCCAGCAGCCAAGGAGCGGCAGAAGACTCCTACGAGCAGTACTTC. The encoded protein is CASSQGAAEDSYEQYF. This chain links TRBV4-2 with TRBJ2-7; tentatively, D is TRBD2 (5 bases). Germline CDR1 LGHNA, CDR2 YNFKEQ. The CDR3 is made up of 16 amino acids. Deletions cut 1 base from V and 0 bases from J, with 13 bases between.

This chain links TRBV25-1 with TRBJ2-2; 13 positions match TRBD2. J was trimmed by 1 base and V by 5 bases; bases with no gene match: 4. The germline CDR1 and CDR2 sequences are MGHDK and SYGVNS. CDR3 size: 17 residues. The CDR3: CASSPRLAGGNTGELFF. The DNA of the CDR3 is TGTGCCAGCAGTCCCCGACTAGCGGGAGGGAACACCGGGGAGCTGTTTTTT.

This clonotype occurred a few times. The chain carries TRBV5-1 and TRBJ1-1; the D is unclear. This CDR3 comprises 15 residues. Trimming took 2 bases from V and 5 from J, leaving 16 bases between them. Germline V gene data show CDR1 as SGHRS and CDR2 as YFSETQ. The CDR3 DNA follows: TGCGCCAGCAGCTTCCTCCGGGAGTCGGGGACTGAAGCTTTCTTT. Amino acid sequence: CASSFLRESGTEAFF.